The clone carrying this TCR beta chain was seen once. Its target is unknown. Using CD45RO/CCR7/CD25/CD127/CD95/CD27, CD4+ naive, central memory, regulatory and stem cell-like memory cells were sorted. The data stem from a study of beta chain features in type 1 diabetes. Notes on the study in general: Compared with healthy donors, patients appeared to share more similar naive, central memory and regulatory TCRB repertoires.

Every bit of the isolated RNA underwent reverse transcription, so sequencing read expressed TCRB transcripts. Using immunoSEQ multiplex PCR, the repertoire was profiled, and TCRdb retains in-frame clones only, with some absent. Of some 9,800 clones in the sample, 78% are singletons; the top ten hold just over 1.4%. Source material: Tregs from blood. This sequence originates from a woman aged 18-29 years in good health.

CDR3 bases: TGTGCCAGCAGGGGAGGTCGTGCGCGCAATCAGCCCCAGCATTTT. It codes for CASRGGRARNQPQHF. The V gene is TRBV2, the J gene TRBJ1-5; D is uncertain. V dropped 6 bases and J dropped 2 bases, with 14 bases sitting between them. In germline, CDR1 is SNHLY, CDR2 FYNNEI. CDR3 length: 15 amino acids. Full variable domain (rest looked up from reference TRBV2 and TRBJ1-5): EPEVTQTPSHQVTQMGQEVILRCVPISNHLYFYWYRQILGQKVEFLVSFYNNEISEKSEIFDDQFSVERPDGSNFTLKIRSTKLEDSAMYFCASRGGRARNQPQHFGDGTRLSIL.